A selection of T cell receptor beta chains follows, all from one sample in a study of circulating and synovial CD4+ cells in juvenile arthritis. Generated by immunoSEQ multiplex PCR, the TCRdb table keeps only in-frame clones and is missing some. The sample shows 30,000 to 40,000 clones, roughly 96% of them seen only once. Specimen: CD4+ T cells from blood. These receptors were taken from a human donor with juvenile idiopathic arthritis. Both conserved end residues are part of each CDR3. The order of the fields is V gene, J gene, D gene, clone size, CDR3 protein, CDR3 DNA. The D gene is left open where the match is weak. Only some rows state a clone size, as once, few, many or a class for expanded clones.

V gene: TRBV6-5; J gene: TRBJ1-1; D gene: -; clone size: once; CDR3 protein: CASTQGGPAFF; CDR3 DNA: TGTGCCAGCACACAGGGTGGGCCAGCTTTCTTT
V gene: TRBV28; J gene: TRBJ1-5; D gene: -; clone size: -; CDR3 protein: CASSSSWTAGNQPQHF; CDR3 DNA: TGTGCCAGCAGTTCTAGTTGGACAGCCGGGAACCAGCCCCAGCATTTT
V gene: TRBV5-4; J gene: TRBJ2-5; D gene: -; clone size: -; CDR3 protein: CASSLRGLETQYF; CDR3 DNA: TGTGCCAGCAGCTTAAGAGGGCTCGAGACCCAGTACTTC
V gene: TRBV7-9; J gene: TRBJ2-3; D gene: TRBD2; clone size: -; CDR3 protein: CASSSGLAGALDTQYF; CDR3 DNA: TGTGCCAGCAGCTCAGGACTAGCGGGAGCTCTAGATACGCAGTATTTT
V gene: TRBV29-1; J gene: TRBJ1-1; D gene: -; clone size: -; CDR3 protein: CSVTENTEAFF; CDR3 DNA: TGCAGCGTGACAGAGAACACTGAAGCTTTCTTT
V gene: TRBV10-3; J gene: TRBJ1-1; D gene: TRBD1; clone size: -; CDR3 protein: CAIRGADRGLTEAFF; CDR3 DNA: TGTGCCATCAGGGGGGCCGACAGGGGCTTGACTGAAGCTTTCTTT
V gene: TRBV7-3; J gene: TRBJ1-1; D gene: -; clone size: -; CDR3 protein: CASSPRDKGKGPNTEAFF; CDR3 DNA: TGTGCCAGCAGCCCAAGGGACAAGGGTAAGGGCCCGAACACTGAAGCTTTCTTT
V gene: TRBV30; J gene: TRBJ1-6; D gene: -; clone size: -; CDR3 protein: CAWCRGTLNSPLHF; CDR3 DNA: TGTGCCTGGTGTAGAGGGACACTTAATTCCCCCCTCCACTTT
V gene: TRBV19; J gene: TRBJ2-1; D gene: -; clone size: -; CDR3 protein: CASSSTDHYNEQFF; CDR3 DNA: TGTGCCAGTAGTTCGACAGATCACTACAATGAGCAGTTCTTC
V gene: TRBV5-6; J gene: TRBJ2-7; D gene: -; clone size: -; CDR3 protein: CASSLSRGNYEQYF; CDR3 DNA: TGTGCCAGCAGCTTATCTCGGGGAAACTACGAGCAGTACTTC
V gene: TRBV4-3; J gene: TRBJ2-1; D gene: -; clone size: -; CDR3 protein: CASSQERGGTEQFF; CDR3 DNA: TGCGCCAGCAGCCAAGAAAGGGGGGGGACTGAGCAGTTCTTC
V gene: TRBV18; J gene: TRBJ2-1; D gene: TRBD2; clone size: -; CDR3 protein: CASSPPVPIGRGDSYNEQFF; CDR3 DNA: TGTGCCAGCTCACCACCGGTCCCCATAGGGCGGGGGGACTCCTACAATGAGCAGTTCTTC
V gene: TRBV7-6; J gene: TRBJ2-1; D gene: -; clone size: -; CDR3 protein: CASRPPSSGTNEQFF; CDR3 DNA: TGTGCCAGCAGACCCCCGAGTAGCGGTACCAATGAGCAGTTCTTC
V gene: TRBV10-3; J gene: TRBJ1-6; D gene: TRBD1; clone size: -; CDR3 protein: CATGQPPYNSPLHF; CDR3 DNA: TGTGCCACGGGACAGCCTCCCTATAATTCACCCCTCCACTTT
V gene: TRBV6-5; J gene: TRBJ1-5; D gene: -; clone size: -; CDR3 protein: CASRLQGEGNQPQHF; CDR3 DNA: TGTGCCAGCAGGTTACAGGGAGAAGGCAATCAGCCCCAGCATTTT
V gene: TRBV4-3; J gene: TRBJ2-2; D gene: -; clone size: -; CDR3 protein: CASSQHPQGTNTGELFF; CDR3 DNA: TGCGCCAGCAGCCAACACCCACAGGGTACGAACACCGGGGAGCTGTTTTTT
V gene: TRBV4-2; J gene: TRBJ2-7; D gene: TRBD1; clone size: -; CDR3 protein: CASSVDRSSYEQYF; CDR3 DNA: TGTGCCAGCAGCGTGGACAGGAGCTCCTACGAGCAGTACTTC
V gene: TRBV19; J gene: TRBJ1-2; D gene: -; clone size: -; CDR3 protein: CASSMTTYNYGYTF; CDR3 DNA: TGTGCCAGTAGTATGACAACGTATAACTATGGCTACACCTTC
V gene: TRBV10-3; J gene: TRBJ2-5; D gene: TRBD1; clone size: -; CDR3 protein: CAIRDRADLRETQYF; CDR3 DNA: TGTGCCATCAGAGACAGGGCCGACCTACGGGAGACCCAGTACTTC
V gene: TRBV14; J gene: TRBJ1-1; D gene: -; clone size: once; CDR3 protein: CASSLGGRITEAFF; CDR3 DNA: TGTGCCAGCAGCCTGGGAGGGAGGATCACTGAAGCTTTCTTT
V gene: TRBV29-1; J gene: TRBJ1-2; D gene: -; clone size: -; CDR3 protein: CSVEEAERINGYTF; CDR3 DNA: TGCAGCGTTGAAGAAGCGGAAAGGATTAATGGCTACACCTTC
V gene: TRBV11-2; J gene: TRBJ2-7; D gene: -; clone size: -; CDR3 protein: CASTSGWLDEQYF; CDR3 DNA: TGTGCCAGCACCTCGGGGTGGTTAGACGAGCAGTACTTC
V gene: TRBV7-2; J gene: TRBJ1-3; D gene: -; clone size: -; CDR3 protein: CASSLVGTAAGNTIYF; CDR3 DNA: TGTGCCAGCAGCTTAGTAGGTACAGCTGCTGGAAACACCATATATTTT
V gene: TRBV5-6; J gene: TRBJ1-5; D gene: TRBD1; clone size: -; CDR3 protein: CASSFRGPPNSNQPQHF; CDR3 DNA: TGTGCCAGCAGCTTCAGGGGGCCCCCCAATAGCAATCAGCCCCAGCATTTT
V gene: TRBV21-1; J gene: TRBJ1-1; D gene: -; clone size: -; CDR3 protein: CASSKALLQEAFF; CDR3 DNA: TGTGCCAGCAGCAAAGCGCTTTTGCAGGAAGCTTTCTTT
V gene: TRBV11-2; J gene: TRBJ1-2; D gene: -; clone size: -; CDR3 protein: CASSFSPGRDYGYTF; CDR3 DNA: TGTGCCAGCAGCTTCTCGCCAGGCAGAGACTATGGCTACACCTTC
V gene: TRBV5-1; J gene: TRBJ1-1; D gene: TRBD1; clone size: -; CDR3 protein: CASSSGTGATEAFF; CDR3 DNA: TGCGCCAGCAGCTCAGGAACAGGGGCCACTGAAGCTTTCTTT
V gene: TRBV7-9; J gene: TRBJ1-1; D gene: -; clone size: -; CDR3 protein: CASRWGEQTEAFF; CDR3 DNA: TGTGCCAGCAGGTGGGGCGAACAGACTGAAGCTTTCTTT
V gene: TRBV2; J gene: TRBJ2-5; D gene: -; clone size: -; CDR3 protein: CASSETRSGETQYF; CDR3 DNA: TGTGCCAGCAGTGAGACTAGGAGCGGAGAGACCCAGTACTTC
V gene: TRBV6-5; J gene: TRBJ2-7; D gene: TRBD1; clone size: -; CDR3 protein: CASRQTTGTHEQYF; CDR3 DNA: TGTGCCAGCAGACAAACGACAGGGACCCACGAGCAGTACTTC
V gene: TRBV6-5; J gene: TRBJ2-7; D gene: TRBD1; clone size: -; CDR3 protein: CASSYGQGVLYEQYF; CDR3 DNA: TGTGCCAGCAGTTATGGACAGGGAGTTCTTTACGAGCAGTACTTC